This entry lists 16 T cell receptor beta chains sequenced from one sample in a study of cytomegalovirus exposure and HLA in healthy donors. The PCR was carried out with 60 Vbeta primers and 13 Jbeta primers. Data came from immunoSEQ multiplex PCR; TCRdb stores just in-frame clones and leaves some out. The sample has fewer than 250,000 clones; 82% are singletons. The source material was PBMCs. The source of these receptors is a man aged 35-49 years in good health and CMV-seropositive.

The V gene is TRBV29-1, the J gene TRBJ1-5; a weak D match, TRBD1 (5 bases). The CDR3 is 14 amino acids. Looked up from germline, CDR1 is SQVTM and CDR2 is ANQGSEA. V was shortened by 2 bases and J by 0 bases, with 8 bases between the two germline ends. The CDR3 DNA reads TGCAGCGTTGAAACAGGTGGTAGCAATCAGCCCCAGCATTTT. It encodes CSVETGGSNQPQHF.

J is TRBJ1-1 and V is TRBV27; 12 bases agree with TRBD1. V was pared by 5 bases and J by 4 bases, with 8 bases of the junction left unmatched. The length of the CDR3 is 16 residues. Germline assignment: CDR1 MNHEY and CDR2 SMNVEV (reference sequence). CDR3 sequence (DNA): TGTGCCAGCAGTCTCCGGGACAGGGGGCTCCCCACTGAAGCTTTCTTT. It encodes CASSLRDRGLPTEAFF.

The rearrangement links TRBV5-6 to TRBJ1-5, with 7 positions matching TRBD1. Germline CDR1 SGHDT, CDR2 YYEEEE. The V and J ends lost 4 bases and 4 bases, in that order; junction bases with no gene match: 11. The CDR3 spans 16 residues. In nucleotides, the CDR3 is TGTGCCAGCAGCCTCAGACAGGGAAGGGCGAATCAGCCCCAGCATTTT. Encoded protein: CASSLRQGRANQPQHF.

The chain employs TRBV7-9 and TRBJ2-5, with 14 bases fitting TRBD2. Trimming removed 5 bases from V and 2 bases from J; junction bases left unmatched: 4. The CDR3 is made up of 16 amino acids. Germline V gene lookup returns CDR1 SEHNR and CDR2 FQNEAQ (reference sequence). In nucleotides, the CDR3 is TGTGCCAGCAGCCCCCGGACTAGCGGGAGGCAAGAGACCCAGTACTTC. This gives the protein CASSPRTSGRQETQYF.

This chain joins TRBV27 and TRBJ2-1, with a tentative D call TRBD2 (5 bases). Trimming shortened V by 5 bases and J by 0 bases, and 14 bases separated the two germline ends. Germline CDR1 is MNHEY and CDR2 is SMNVEV (reference sequence). This CDR3 is 16 amino acids long. The CDR3 region has the DNA TGTGCCAGCAGTCAAAAGAGCGGTAGCTCCTACAATGAGCAGTTCTTC. It encodes CASSQKSGSSYNEQFF.

For the CDR3, the DNA is TGCGCCAGCAGTGTACGGACAGGGGGTGGCTATGGCTACACCTTC. Amino acids: CASSVRTGGGYGYTF. V gene TRBV10-2 combines with J gene TRBJ1-2; 10 positions agree with TRBD1. Germline assignment: CDR1 WSHSY and CDR2 SAAADI. Trimming removed 4 bases from V and 4 bases from J; junction bases left unmatched: 6. This CDR3 comprises 15 residues.

The chain has TRBV21-1 and TRBJ1-1; no DNA check was done on the table's D call, TRBD1. TRBV21-1 corresponds to a pseudogene. CDR3 length: 15 amino acids. The CDR3, as DNA: TGTGCCAGCAGCAAGACAGGGGCGCGACACACTGAAGCTTTCTTT. Its protein product is CASSKTGARHTEAFF.

V is TRBV11-3 and J is TRBJ2-3, with 9 positions matching TRBD1. Trimming took 5 bases from V and 4 from J; bases not matched to a gene: 7. Per the germline V gene, CDR1 is SGHNT and CDR2 is YENEEA. This CDR3 comprises 15 residues. CDR3: CASSPRQGEADTQYF. The CDR3 DNA reads TGTGCCAGCAGCCCGCGACAGGGGGAGGCAGATACGCAGTATTTT.

This chain joins TRBV19 and TRBJ2-7; D possibly corresponds to TRBD1 (6 bases). Trimming shortened V by 4 bases and J by 3 bases, and 7 bases separated the two germline ends. CDR3 length: 12 residues. The germline gives CDR1 LNHDA, CDR2 SQIVND (reference sequence). DNA of the CDR3: TGTGCCAGTAGTAAACAGGGCTACGAGCAGTACTTC. Encoded protein: CASSKQGYEQYF.

The chain carries TRBV7-8 and TRBJ1-2; D call uncertain. CDR1 and CDR2 (germline): SGHVS, FQNEAQ. The CDR3 runs 13 residues. The germline V and J ends were trimmed by 5 bases and 3 bases, with 10 bases remaining between them. The CDR3 here is CASSVGLDYGYTF. CDR3 nucleotides: TGTGCCAGCAGCGTTGGCCTAGACTATGGCTACACCTTC.

The chain combines TRBV10-2 with TRBJ2-1; TRBD2 might be the D (6 bases). This CDR3 has 15 amino acids. The V end lost 2 bases, the J end lost 3 bases, and 11 bases lay between the germline ends. CDR1 is WSHSY, CDR2 SAAADI, per germline. The CDR3 here is CASSEGDLNYNEQFF. CDR3 bases: TGCGCCAGCAGTGAGGGGGACTTAAACTACAATGAGCAGTTCTTC.

The chain employs TRBV9 and TRBJ1-2; 8 nucleotides align to TRBD1. The CDR3 extends over 15 amino acids. The V gene's germline CDR1 is SGDLS and CDR2 YYNGEE. Trimming took 3 bases from V and 5 from J; bases not matched to a gene: 9. The CDR3 spells CASSAHSQGDYGYTF. The CDR3 DNA sequence: TGTGCCAGCAGCGCCCACTCACAGGGGGATTATGGCTACACCTTC.

CDR3 bases: TGTGCCAGCAGTGCGTCCGGGATAGCCCCCTACAATGAGCAGTTCTTC. It codes for CASSASGIAPYNEQFF. The chain combines TRBV2 with TRBJ2-1; tentative D call: TRBD2 (5 bases). Trimming took off 4 bases at V and 2 bases at J, with 15 bases between the two ends. Germline CDR1 and CDR2: SNHLY and FYNNEI. The CDR3 is made up of 16 amino acids.

This clone came up once. The V call is TRBV7-2, the J call TRBJ2-1; 7 positions match TRBD2. V lost 3 bases to trimming and J lost 9 bases; unmatched junction nucleotides: 5. This CDR3 is built from 13 residues. Per germline, CDR1 SGHTA and CDR2 FQGNSA. CDR3 DNA sequence: TGTGCCAGCAGCTTCGGGGGAGGGGCTGAGCAGTTCTTC. This translates into CASSFGGGAEQFF.

The chain has TRBV5-6 and TRBJ2-2; 9 bases align to TRBD1. J was trimmed by 6 bases and V by 1 base; bases with no gene match: 10. Germline CDR1 reads SGHDT; CDR2 reads YYEEEE. The CDR3 length is 17 residues. This CDR3 reads CASSLRTGGRRAGELFF. CDR3 DNA: TGTGCCAGCAGCTTGCGAACAGGGGGCCGACGGGCCGGGGAGCTGTTTTTT. Looking up the rest from reference TRBV5-6 and TRBJ2-2 gives the full variable domain: DAGVTQSPTHLIKTRGQQVTLRCSPKSGHDTVSWYQQALGQGPQFIFQYYEEEERQRGNFPDRFSGHQFPNYSSELNVNALLLGDSALYLCASSLRTGGRRAGELFFGEGSRLTVL.

The chain couples TRBV7-9 to TRBJ2-2; D is uncertain. In germline, CDR1 is SEHNR, CDR2 FQNEAQ (reference sequence). Trimming shortened V by 1 base and J by 3 bases, and 9 bases separated the two germline ends. This CDR3 is built from 15 residues. The DNA of the CDR3 is TGTGCCAGCAGCTTAGTACTTACTTACACCGGGGAGCTGTTTTTT. Translated: CASSLVLTYTGELFF.